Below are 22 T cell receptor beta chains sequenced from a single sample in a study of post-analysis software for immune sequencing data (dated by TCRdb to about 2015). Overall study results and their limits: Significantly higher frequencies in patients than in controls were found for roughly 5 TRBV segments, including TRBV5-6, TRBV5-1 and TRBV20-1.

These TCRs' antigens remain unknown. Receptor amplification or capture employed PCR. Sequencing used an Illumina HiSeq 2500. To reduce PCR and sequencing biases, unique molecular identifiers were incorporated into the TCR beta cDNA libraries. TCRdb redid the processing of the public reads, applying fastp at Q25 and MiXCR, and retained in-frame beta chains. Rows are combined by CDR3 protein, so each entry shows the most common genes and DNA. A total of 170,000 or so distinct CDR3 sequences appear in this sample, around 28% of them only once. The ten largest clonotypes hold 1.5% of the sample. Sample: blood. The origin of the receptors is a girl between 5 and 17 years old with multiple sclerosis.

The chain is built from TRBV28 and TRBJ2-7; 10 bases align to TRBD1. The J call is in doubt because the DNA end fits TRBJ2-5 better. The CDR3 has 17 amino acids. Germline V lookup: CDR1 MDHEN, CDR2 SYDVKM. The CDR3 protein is CASSLIPPTGGEETQYF. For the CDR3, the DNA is TGTGCCAGCAGTTTAATCCCCCCGACAGGGGGCGAGGAGACCCAGTACTTC.

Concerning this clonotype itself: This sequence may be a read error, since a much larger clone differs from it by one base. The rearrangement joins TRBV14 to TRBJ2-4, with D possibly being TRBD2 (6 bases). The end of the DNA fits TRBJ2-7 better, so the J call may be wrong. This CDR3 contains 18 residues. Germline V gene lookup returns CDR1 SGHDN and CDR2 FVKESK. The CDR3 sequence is CASSQEGLAGTHLYEQYF. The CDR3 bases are TGTGCCAGCAGCCAAGAAGGACTGGCCGGGACTCACCTTTACGAGCAGTACTTC.

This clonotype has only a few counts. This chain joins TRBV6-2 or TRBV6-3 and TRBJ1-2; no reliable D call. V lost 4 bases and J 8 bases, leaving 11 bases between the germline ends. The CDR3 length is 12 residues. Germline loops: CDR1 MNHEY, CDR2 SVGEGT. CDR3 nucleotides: TGTGCCAGCAGTTTAACTAATCGAGGCTACACCTTC. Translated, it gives CASSLTNRGYTF.

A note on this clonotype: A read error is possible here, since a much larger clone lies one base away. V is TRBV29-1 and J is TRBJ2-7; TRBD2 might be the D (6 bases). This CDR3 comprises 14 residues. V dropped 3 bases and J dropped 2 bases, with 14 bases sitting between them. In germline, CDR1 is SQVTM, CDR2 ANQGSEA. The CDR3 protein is CSVEDGSETYEQYF. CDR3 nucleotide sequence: TGCAGCGTTGAGGACGGGAGCGAGACCTACGAGCAGTACTTC.

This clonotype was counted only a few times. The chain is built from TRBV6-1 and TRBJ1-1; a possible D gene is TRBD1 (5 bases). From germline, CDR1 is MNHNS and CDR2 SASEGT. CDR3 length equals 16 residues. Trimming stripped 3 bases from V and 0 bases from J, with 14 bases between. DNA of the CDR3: TGTGCCAGCAGTGACCTGGCAGGGATACTGAACACTGAAGCTTTCTTT. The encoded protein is CASSDLAGILNTEAFF.

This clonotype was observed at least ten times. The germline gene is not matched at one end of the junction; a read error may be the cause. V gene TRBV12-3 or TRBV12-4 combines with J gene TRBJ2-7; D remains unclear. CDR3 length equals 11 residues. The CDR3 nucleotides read TGCGCCAGCAGTTTAGGTGGCGAGCAGTACTTC. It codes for CASSLGGEQYF.

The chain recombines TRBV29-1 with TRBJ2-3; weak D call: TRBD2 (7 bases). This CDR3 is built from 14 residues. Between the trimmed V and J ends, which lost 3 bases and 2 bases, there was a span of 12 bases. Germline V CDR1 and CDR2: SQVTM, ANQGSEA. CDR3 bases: TGCAGCGTTGAGGGGGGGCCTGCCACAGATACGCAGTATTTT. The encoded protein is CSVEGGPATDTQYF.

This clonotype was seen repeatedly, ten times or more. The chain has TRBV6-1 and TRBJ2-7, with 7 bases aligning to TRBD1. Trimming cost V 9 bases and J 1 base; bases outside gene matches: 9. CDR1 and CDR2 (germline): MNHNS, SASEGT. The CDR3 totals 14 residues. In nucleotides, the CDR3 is TGTGCCAGTGTCATACGGGACAGATCCTACGAGCAGTACTTC. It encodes CASVIRDRSYEQYF.

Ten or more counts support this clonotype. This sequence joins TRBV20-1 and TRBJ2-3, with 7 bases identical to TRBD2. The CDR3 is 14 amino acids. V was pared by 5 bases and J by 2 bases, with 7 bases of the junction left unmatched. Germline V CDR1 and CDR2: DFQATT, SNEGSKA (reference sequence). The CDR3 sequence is CSAQTLADTDTQYF. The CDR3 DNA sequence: TGCAGTGCTCAGACGCTAGCGGACACAGATACGCAGTATTTT.

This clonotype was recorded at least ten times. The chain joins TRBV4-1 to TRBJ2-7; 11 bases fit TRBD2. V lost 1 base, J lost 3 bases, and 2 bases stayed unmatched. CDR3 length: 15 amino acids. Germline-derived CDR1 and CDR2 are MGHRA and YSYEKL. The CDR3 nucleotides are TGCGCCAGCAGCCAAGGACTAGCGGGAAACTACGAGCAGTACTTC. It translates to CASSQGLAGNYEQYF.

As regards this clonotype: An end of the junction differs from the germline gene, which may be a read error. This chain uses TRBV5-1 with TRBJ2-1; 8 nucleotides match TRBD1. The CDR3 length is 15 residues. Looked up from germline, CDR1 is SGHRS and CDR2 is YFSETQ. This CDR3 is CVSSPGQGRGNEQFF. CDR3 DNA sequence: TGCGTCAGCAGCCCTGGACAGGGAAGGGGCAATGAGCAGTTCTTC.

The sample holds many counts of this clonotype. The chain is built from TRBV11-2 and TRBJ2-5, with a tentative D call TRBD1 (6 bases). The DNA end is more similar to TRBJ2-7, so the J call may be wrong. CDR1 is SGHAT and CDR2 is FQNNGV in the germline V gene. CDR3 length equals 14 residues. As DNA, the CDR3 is TGTGCCAGCAGCTTAGAAGCCACAGGGCACGAGCAGTACTTC. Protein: CASSLEATGHEQYF.

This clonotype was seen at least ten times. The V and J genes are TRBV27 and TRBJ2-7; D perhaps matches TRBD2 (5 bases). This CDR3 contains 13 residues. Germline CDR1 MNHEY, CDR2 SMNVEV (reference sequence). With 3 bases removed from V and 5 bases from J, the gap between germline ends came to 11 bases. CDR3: CASSFEGTHEQYF. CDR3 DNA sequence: TGTGCCAGCAGTTTTGAGGGTACACACGAGCAGTACTTC.

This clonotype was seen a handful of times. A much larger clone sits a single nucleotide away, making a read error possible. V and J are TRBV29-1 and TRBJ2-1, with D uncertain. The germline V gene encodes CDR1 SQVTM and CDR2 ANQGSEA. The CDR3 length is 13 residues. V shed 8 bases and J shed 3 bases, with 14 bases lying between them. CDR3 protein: CSLLVPFYNEQFF. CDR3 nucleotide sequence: TGCAGCCTACTGGTACCCTTCTACAATGAGCAGTTCTTC.

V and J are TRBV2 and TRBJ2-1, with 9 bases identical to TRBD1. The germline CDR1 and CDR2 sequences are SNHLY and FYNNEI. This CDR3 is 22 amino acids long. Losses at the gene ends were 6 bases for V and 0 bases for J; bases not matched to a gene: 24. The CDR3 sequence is CASRLSRSWDREEVNSYNEQFF. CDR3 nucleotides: TGTGCCAGCAGACTGTCCCGCAGTTGGGACAGGGAGGAAGTTAACTCCTACAATGAGCAGTTCTTC.

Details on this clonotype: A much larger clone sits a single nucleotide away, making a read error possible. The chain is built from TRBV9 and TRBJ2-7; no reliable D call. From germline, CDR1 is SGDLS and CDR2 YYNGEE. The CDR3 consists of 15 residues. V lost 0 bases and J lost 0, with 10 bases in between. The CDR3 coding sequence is TGTGCCAGCAGCGTAGGAGAGGCCGCCTCCTACGAGCAGTACTTC. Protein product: CASSVGEAASYEQYF.

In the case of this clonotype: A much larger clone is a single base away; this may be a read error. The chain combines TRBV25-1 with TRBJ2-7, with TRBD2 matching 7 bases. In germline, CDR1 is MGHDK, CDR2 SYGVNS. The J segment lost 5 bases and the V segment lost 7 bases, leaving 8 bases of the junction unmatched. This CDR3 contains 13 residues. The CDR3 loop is CASNPGGTHEQYF. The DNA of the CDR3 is TGTGCCAGCAACCCGGGGGGAACCCACGAGCAGTACTTC.

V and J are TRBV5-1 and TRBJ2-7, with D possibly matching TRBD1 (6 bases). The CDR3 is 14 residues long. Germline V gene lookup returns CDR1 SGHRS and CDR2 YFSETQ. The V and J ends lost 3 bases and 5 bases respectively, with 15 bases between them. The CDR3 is CASSSTGTTHEQYF. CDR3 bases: TGCGCCAGCAGCTCTACAGGGACAACCCACGAGCAGTACTTC.

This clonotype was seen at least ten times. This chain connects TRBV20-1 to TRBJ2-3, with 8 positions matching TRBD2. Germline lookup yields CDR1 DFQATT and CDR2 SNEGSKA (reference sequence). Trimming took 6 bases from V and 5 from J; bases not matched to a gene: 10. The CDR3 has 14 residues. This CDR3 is CSAVAGWLRDTQYF. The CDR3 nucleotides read TGCAGTGCCGTAGCGGGATGGTTGAGAGATACGCAGTATTTT.

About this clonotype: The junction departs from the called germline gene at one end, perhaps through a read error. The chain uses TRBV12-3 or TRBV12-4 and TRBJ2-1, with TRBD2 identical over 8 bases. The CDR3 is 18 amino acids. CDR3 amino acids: CASGLGPLAGLVVDEQFF. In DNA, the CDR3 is TGTGCCAGCGGTTTAGGGCCTCTTGCGGGACTAGTAGTCGATGAGCAGTTCTTC.

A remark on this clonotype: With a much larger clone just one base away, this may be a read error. CDR3 region: CASSSTTKYNEQYF. CDR3 coding DNA: TGTGCCAGCAGTTCCACGACCAAATACAATGAGCAGTACTTC. The chain employs TRBV12-3 or TRBV12-4 and TRBJ2-7; D not certain. V dropped 4 bases and J dropped 7 bases, with 17 bases sitting between them. This CDR3 region has 14 residues.

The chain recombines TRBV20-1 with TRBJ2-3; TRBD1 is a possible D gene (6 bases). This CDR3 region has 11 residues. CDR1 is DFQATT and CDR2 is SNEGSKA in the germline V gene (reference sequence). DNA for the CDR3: TGCAGCCCCGGCCAGGGGGATACGCAGTATTTT. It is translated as CSPGQGDTQYF.